The sequence of this TCR beta chain was determined in a study of technical replicates of blood from a few donors. The junction had 13 bases not matched to a gene; V was cut back by 6 bases and J by 2 bases. Germline V gene sequence: CDR1 SGHVS, CDR2 FNYEAQ. The CDR3 runs to 16 residues. Repertoires were generated with immunoSEQ multiplex PCR, while TCRdb's copy carries only in-frame clones and drops some. This table holds 55,000 to 80,000 clones, 80% to 95% found once. The chain employs TRBV7-6 and TRBJ2-7, with TRBD1 identical over 7 bases. Sequencing input: T cells isolated from PBMCs. The receptor comes from a human donor in good health. The CDR3 protein is CASSVRPSQGAYEQYF. In nucleotides, the CDR3 is TGTGCCAGCAGTGTCAGACCGAGCCAGGGGGCCTACGAGCAGTACTTC.